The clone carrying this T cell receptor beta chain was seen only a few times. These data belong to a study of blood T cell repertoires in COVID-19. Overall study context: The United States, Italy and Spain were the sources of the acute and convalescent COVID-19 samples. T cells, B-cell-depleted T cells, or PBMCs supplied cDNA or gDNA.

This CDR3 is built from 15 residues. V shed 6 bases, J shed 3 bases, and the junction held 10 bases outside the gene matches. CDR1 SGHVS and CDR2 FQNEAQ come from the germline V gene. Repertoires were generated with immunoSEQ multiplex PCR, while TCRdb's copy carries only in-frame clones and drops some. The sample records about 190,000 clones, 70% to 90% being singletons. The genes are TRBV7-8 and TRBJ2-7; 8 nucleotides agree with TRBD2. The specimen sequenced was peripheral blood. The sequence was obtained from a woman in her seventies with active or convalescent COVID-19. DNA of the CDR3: TGTGCCAGCAGACCCTATAGCGGGAAGCTCTACGAGCAGTACTTC. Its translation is CASRPYSGKLYEQYF.